This T cell receptor (beta chain) is drawn from a study of cytomegalovirus exposure and HLA in healthy donors. With regard to this clone: Its target is not known.

This CDR3 region has 13 residues. Trimming took off 3 bases at V and 5 bases at J, with 10 bases between the two ends. Germline loops: CDR1 SGHAT, CDR2 FQNNGV. Vbeta (60) and Jbeta (13) primers were used in the PCR. Libraries were prepared by immunoSEQ multiplex PCR; TCRdb keeps only in-frame clonotypes and omits some of them. The data contain approximately 97,000 clones, 81% of them singletons. The study, taken as a whole, reports: A later analysis reportedly identified an Asian-associated ancestry cluster as carrying fewer N-insertions than the roughly 720-donor mean. Researchers catalogued about 160 TCR beta chains as cytomegalovirus-associated. It was likely that a cluster of highly shared sequence variants was a sequencing artifact.

The sample taken for sequencing was PBMCs. J is TRBJ2-5 and V is TRBV11-2, with D possibly matching TRBD2 (7 bases). This clonotype originated in a woman in her sixties or seventies in good health and CMV-seropositive. The CDR3 loop reads CASSLGGRETQYF. CDR3 bases: TGTGCCAGCAGCTTGGGGGGGCGGGAGACCCAGTACTTC.